The T cell receptor (beta chain) described here comes from a study of response to subunit inactivated influenza vaccine. Study-wide results and caveats: T cells newly recruited by each seasonal influenza vaccination are few, the authors suggested.

Of note for this clonotype: Its antigen is currently unknown. One end of the junction does not line up with germline, which may come from a read error.

TCRdb analysed the RT-PCR reads with MiXCR anew, one entry per CDR3 protein. The table lists more than 600,000 distinct CDR3 sequences, approximately 17% of them singletons. The CDR3 extends over 17 amino acids. This TCR was sampled from a man over 45 who received an inactivated influenza vaccine. The chain recombines TRBV12-3 or TRBV12-4 with TRBJ2-7; 12 bases map to TRBD2. The sample in question was PBMCs from blood, obtained roughly 5 days after vaccination. CDR3 bases: TGTGCCAGCAGTCTAGCGGTTCTAGCGGGAGGGTCTGGAGAGCAGTACTTC. This codes for CASSLAVLAGGSGEQYF.